The T cell receptor (beta chain) under discussion was sequenced for a study of blood T cell repertoires in COVID-19. Study overall: Sample material is recorded as cDNA or gDNA derived from T cells, B-cell-depleted T cells, or PBMCs.

Libraries were prepared by immunoSEQ multiplex PCR; TCRdb keeps only in-frame clonotypes and omits some of them. The table includes under 450,000 clones, 80% to 90% detected once. There are 15 residues in the CDR3. The germline gives CDR1 SGHNT, CDR2 YYREEE (reference sequence). Trimming took 2 bases from V and 11 from J, leaving 22 bases between them. Those enrolled in Seattle joined during active infection and were followed longitudinally afterward. The specimen was peripheral blood. The source of this sequence is a woman aged 55-70 years with COVID-19, enrolled during active disease. The chain has TRBV5-4 and TRBJ1-2; tentative D call: TRBD1 (6 bases). CDR3 amino acids: CASSFGTPLFRGYTF. As DNA, the CDR3 is TGTGCCAGCAGCTTCGGGACACCGTTATTTAGGGGTTACACCTTC.